This T cell receptor (beta chain) is from a study of T cells in Graves' hyperthyroidism and ophthalmopathy. Regions amplified from RNA transcripts were the TCR beta CDR3 regions. The HTBI primer set drove a first-round RT-PCR of the TCR CDR3. A single record per CDR3 protein comes from TCRdb applying MiXCR to the multiplex PCR reads. The sample contains under 400,000 distinct CDR3 sequences, about 20% of which appear only once. The CDR3 spans 14 residues. The germline V gene encodes CDR1 MNHNS and CDR2 SASEGT. Trimming took 5 bases from V and 2 from J, leaving 12 bases between them. This clonotype was counted a few times.

This receptor was identified in a woman in her forties or fifties with Graves' hyperthyroidism. V gene TRBV6-1 combines with J gene TRBJ1-2; weak D call: TRBD1 (5 bases). Sequenced: blood. The DNA for the CDR3 is TGTGCCAGCAGTACGTGGGACCGAAACTATGGCTACACCTTC. Translated: CASSTWDRNYGYTF.